The clone carrying this T cell receptor (beta chain) was seen a few times. Germline values: CDR1 ENHRY, CDR2 SYGVKD. CDR3 size: 15 residues. Trimming stripped 8 bases from V and 4 bases from J, with 21 bases between. The entry originates in a study of patients and donors after allogeneic stem cell transplantation. TCRdb independently ran MiXCR on the RT-PCR reads; one entry per CDR3 protein. The sample consists of a few hundred thousand distinct CDR3 sequences, roughly 15% of them appearing once. The sequence derives from a human donor who was either an allogeneic HSCT recipient or a stem cell or donor lymphocyte infusion donor (not recorded which). It is not recorded whose cells these are; they may come from a transplant donor. J is TRBJ2-7 and V is TRBV10-3; D gene ambiguous. Sample: blood, either unsorted or a sorted T cell fraction (not recorded which). CDR3 bases: TGTGCCATCCAGTGGGCGGCAGGAGAGGCGTACGAGCAGTACTTC. Its translation: CAIQWAAGEAYEQYF.